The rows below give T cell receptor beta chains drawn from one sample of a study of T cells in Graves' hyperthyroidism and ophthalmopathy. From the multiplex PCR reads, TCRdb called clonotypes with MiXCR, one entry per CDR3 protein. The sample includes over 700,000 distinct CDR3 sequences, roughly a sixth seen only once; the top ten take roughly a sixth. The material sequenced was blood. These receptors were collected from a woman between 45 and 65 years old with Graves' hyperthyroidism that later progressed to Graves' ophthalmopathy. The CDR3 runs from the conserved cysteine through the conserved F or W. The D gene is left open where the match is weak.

CASSFLATSYEQYF	-	TRBV7-9	TRBJ2-7
CASSAGTSGGYNEQFF	TRBD2	TRBV27	TRBJ2-1
CASSPLISAETQYF	-	TRBV3-1	TRBJ2-5
CASRHPGGVEEKLFF	-	TRBV11-2	TRBJ1-4
CSARDLRSDTEAFF	-	TRBV20-1	TRBJ1-1
CASSQGKRRHSSGNTIYF	-	TRBV3-1	TRBJ1-3
CSARDRLHLSNYGYTF	-	TRBV20-1	TRBJ1-2
CASSVLRDSTEAFF	-	TRBV10-1	TRBJ1-1
CASSLAAGVGQPQHF	-	TRBV5-8	TRBJ1-5
CASSVEGLMNTEAFF	-	TRBV9	TRBJ1-1
CASNLAGANTGELFF	TRBD2	TRBV12-3/TRBV12-4	TRBJ2-2
CAISGASGGDGADTQYF	TRBD2	TRBV10-3	TRBJ2-3
CASSGARGVNTEAFF	-	TRBV5-1	TRBJ1-1
CASSEYGGNTQYF	-	TRBV6-1	TRBJ2-3
CASNTGVSQETQYF	TRBD1	TRBV2	TRBJ2-5
CASSSRGKGELFF	-	TRBV11-1	TRBJ2-2
CASSLERDRGHQPQHF	TRBD1	TRBV11-2	TRBJ1-5
CASSAGTGPDTQYF	TRBD1	TRBV5-4	TRBJ2-3